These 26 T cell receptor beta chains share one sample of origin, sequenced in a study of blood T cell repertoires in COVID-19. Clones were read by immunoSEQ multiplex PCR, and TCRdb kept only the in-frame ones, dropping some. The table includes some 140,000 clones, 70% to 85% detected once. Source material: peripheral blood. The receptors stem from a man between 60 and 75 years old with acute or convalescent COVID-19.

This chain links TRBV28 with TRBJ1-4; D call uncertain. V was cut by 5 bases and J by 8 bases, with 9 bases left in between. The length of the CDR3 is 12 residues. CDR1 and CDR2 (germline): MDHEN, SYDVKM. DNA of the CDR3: TGTGCCAGCAGTCCTTGGCAGGAAAAACTGTTTTTT. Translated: CASSPWQEKLFF.

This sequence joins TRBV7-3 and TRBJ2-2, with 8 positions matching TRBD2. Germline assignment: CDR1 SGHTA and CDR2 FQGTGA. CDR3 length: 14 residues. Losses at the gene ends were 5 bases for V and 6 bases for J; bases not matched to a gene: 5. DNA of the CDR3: TGTGCCAGCAGCCTGACTAGCGTCTCCGGGGAGCTGTTTTTT. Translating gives CASSLTSVSGELFF.

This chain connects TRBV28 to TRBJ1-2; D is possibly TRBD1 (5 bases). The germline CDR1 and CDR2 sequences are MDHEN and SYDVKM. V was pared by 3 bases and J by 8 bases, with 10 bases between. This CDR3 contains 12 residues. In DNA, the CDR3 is TGTGCCAGCAGTTTCACGGGGGGAGGCTACACCTTC. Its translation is CASSFTGGGYTF.

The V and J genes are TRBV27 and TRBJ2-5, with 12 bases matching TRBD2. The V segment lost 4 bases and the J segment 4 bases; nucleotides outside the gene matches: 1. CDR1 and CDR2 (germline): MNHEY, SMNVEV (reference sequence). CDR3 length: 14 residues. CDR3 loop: CASSSGLAGETQYF. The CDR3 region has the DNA TGTGCCAGCAGTTCGGGACTAGCGGGAGAGACCCAGTACTTC.

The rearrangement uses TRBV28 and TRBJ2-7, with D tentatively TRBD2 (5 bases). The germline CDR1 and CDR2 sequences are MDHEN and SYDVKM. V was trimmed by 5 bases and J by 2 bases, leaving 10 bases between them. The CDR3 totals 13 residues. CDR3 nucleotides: TGTGCCAGCAGTCCCTCGGGGACCTACGAGCAGTACTTC. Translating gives CASSPSGTYEQYF.

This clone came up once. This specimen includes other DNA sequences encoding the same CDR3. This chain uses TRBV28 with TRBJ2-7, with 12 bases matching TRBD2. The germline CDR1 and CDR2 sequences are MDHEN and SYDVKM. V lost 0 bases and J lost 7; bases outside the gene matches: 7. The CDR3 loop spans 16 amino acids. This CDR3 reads CASSLWGLAGGGEQYF. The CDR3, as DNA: TGTGCCAGCAGTTTATGGGGACTAGCGGGCGGGGGGGAGCAGTACTTC.

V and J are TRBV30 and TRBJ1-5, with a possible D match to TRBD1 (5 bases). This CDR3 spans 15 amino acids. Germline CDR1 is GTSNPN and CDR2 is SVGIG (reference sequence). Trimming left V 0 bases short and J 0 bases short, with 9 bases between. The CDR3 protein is CAWSVAQGSNQPQHF. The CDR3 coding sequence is TGTGCCTGGAGTGTGGCCCAGGGTAGCAATCAGCCCCAGCATTTT.

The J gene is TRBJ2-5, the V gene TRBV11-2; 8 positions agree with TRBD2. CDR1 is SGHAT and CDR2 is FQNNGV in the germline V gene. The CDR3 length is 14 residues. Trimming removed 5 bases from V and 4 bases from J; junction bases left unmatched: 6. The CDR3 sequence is CASSPGLVGETQYF. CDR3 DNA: TGTGCCAGCAGCCCGGGACTAGTGGGAGAGACCCAGTACTTC. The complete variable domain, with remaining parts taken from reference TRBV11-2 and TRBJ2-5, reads EAGVAQSPRYKIIEKRQSVAFWCNPISGHATLYWYQQILGQGPKLLIQFQNNGVVDDSQLPKDRFSAERLKGVDSTLKIQPAKLEDSAVYLCASSPGLVGETQYFGPGTRLLVL.

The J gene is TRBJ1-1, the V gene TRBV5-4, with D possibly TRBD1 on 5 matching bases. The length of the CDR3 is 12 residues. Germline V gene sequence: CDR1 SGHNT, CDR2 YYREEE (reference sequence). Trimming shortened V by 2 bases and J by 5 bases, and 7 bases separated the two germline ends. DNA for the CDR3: TGTGCCAGCAGCTTCGGGGGGACTGAAGCTTTCTTT. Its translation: CASSFGGTEAFF.

The CDR3 loop reads CASSHSGGNQPQHF. The CDR3 bases are TGTGCCAGCAGCCATTCAGGGGGCAATCAGCCCCAGCATTTT. The J gene is TRBJ1-5, the V gene TRBV3-1 (or the pseudogene TRBV3-2); a possible D gene is TRBD1 (6 bases). This CDR3 contains 14 residues. Trimming took 3 bases from V and 2 from J, leaving 8 bases between them. Germline V CDR1 and CDR2: LGHDT, YNNKEL (reference sequence).

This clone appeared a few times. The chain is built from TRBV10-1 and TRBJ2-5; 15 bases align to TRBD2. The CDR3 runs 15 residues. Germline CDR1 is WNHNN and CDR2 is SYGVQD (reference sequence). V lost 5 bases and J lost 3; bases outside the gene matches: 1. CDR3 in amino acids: CASSWTSGREETQYF. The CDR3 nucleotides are TGCGCCAGCAGTTGGACTAGCGGGAGGGAAGAGACCCAGTACTTC.

The CDR3 nucleotides read TGCGCCAGCAGCTTGGGCAGGGCACTGGGGAACACTGAAGCTTTCTTT. Encoded protein: CASSLGRALGNTEAFF. This chain uses TRBV5-1 with TRBJ1-1; a weak D match, TRBD1 (5 bases). The V gene's germline CDR1 is SGHRS and CDR2 YFSETQ. Trimming pared 0 bases from V and 1 base from J, leaving 13 bases between. The length of the CDR3 is 16 residues.

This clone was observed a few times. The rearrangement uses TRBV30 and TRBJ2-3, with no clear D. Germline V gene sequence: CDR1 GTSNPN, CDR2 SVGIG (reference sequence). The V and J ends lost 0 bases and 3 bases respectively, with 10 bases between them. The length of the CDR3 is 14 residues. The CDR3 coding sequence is TGTGCCTGGAGTGTAAGTTCGGTGACAGATACGCAGTATTTT. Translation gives CAWSVSSVTDTQYF. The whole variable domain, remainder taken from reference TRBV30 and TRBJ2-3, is SQTIHQWPATLVQPVGSPLSLECTVEGTSNPNLYWYRQAAGRGLQLLFYSVGIGQISSEVPQNLSASRPQDRQFILSSKKLLLSDSGFYLCAWSVSSVTDTQYFGPGTRLTVL.

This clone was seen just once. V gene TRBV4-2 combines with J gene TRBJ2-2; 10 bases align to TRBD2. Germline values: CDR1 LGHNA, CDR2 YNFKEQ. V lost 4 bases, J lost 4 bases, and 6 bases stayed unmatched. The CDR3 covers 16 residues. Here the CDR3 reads CASSPLAGVGTGELFF. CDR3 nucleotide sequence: TGTGCCAGCAGCCCCCTAGCGGGAGTAGGCACCGGGGAGCTGTTTTTT.

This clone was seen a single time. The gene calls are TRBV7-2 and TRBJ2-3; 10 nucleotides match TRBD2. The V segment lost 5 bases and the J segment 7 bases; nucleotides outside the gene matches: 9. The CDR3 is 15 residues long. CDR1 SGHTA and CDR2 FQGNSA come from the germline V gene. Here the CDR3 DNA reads TGTGCCAGCAGCCGGCTAGCGGGAGAGTGGAATACGCAGTATTTT. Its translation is CASSRLAGEWNTQYF.

CDR3 region: CASSARGGRDYEQYF. DNA for the CDR3: TGTGCCAGCAGCGCCAGGGGCGGAAGGGACTACGAGCAGTACTTC. This chain links TRBV7-9 with TRBJ2-7; maybe TRBD1 (6 bases). Trimming took 5 bases from V and 3 from J, leaving 17 bases between them. Germline V gene sequence: CDR1 SEHNR, CDR2 FQNEAQ (reference sequence). The CDR3 runs 15 residues.

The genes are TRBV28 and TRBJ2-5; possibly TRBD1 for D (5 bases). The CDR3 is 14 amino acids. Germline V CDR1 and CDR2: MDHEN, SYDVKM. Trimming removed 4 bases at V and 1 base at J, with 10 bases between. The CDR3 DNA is TGTGCCAGCAGTTACCGACAGCCCCAAGAGACCCAGTACTTC. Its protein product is CASSYRQPQETQYF.

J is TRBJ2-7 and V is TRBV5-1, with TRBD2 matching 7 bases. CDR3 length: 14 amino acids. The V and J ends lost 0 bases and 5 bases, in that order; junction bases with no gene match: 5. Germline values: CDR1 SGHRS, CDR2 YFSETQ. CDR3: CASSLGEGPDEQYF. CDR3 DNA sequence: TGCGCCAGCAGCTTGGGGGAGGGCCCGGACGAGCAGTACTTC.

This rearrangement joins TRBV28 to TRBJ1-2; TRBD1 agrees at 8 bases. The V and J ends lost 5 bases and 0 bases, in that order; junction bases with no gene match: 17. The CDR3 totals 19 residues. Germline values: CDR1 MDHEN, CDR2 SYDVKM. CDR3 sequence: CASSPLNPRTGRPNYGYTF. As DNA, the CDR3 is TGTGCCAGCAGTCCCTTAAACCCCAGGACAGGGCGGCCTAACTATGGCTACACCTTC.

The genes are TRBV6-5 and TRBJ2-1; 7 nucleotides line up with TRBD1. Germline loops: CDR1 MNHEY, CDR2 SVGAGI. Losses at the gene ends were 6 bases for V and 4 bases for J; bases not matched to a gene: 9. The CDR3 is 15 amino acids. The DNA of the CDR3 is TGTGCCAGCAGAAACGAGGGGGCGCGTTACAATGAGCAGTTCTTC. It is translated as CASRNEGARYNEQFF.

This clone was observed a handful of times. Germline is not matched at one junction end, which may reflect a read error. CDR3: CASSLGLADEQYF. In DNA form, the CDR3 reads TGTGCTAGCAGCTTAGGACTAGCGGACGAGCAGTACTTC. V is TRBV7-7 and J is TRBJ2-7; 10 bases fit TRBD2. The germline V gene has CDR1 SSHAT and CDR2 FNYEAQ (reference sequence). There are 13 residues in the CDR3.

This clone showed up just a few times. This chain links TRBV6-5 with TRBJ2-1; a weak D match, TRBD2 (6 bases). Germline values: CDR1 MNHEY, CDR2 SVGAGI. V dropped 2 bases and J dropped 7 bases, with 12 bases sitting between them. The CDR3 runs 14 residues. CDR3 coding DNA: TGTGCCAGCAGTTACCTTGGGACTCTGAATGAGCAGTTCTTC. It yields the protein CASSYLGTLNEQFF.

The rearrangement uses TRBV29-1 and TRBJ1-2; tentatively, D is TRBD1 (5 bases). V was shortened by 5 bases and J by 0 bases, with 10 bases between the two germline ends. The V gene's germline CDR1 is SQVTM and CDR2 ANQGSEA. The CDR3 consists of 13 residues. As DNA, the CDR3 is TGCAGCGTTTCCGGCAGGGCTAACTATGGCTACACCTTC. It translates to CSVSGRANYGYTF.

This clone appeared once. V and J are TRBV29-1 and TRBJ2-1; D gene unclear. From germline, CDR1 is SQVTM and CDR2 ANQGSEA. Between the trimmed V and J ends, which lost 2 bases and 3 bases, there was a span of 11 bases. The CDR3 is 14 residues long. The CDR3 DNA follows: TGCAGCGTTGAACCCCAGGTAGGCTACAATGAGCAGTTCTTC. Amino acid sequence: CSVEPQVGYNEQFF.

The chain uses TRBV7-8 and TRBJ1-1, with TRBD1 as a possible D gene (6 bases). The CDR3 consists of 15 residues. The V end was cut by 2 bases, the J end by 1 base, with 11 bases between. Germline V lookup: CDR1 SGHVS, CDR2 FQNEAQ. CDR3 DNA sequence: TGTGCCAGCAGCTTAAATGGCAGGGGGAACACTGAAGCTTTCTTT. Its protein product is CASSLNGRGNTEAFF.

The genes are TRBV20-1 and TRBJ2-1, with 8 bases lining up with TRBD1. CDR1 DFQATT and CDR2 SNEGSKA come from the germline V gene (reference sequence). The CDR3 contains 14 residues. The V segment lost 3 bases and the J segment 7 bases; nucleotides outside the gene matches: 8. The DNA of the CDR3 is TGCAGTGCTAGTAGAGGACAGGGCGTAAATGAGCAGTTCTTC. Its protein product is CSASRGQGVNEQFF.